These 12 T cell receptor beta chains were sequenced from one sample in a study of kidney transplant recipient with SARS-CoV-2 infection. In TCRdb, the reads were re-called with MiXCR into one record per CDR3 protein. The repertoire has fewer than 250,000 distinct CDR3 sequences, about 30% of them found once; the top ten carry about 7%. The source was a blood sample, collected at baseline and on day 111 from a kidney transplant recipient. The receptors originated from a male patient aged 25 to 39 who had COVID-19 and was a kidney transplant recipient. Some T cells may be transferred from the graft donor.

This clonotype was counted at least ten times. The chain couples TRBV20-1 to TRBJ2-7; maybe TRBD2 (6 bases). Trimming took off 0 bases at V and 7 bases at J, with 22 bases between the two ends. The germline V gene has CDR1 DFQATT and CDR2 SNEGSKA (reference sequence). The CDR3 spans 16 residues. CDR3 sequence: CSAREGGGTPLLEQYF. The CDR3, as DNA: TGCAGTGCTAGAGAAGGAGGAGGGACCCCGCTCTTGGAGCAGTACTTC.

In this sample, this clonotype turned up many times. The chain joins TRBV24-1 to TRBJ1-2; no definite D call. Between the trimmed V and J ends, which lost 6 bases and 4 bases, there was a span of 23 bases. The CDR3 runs to 17 residues. The germline V gene encodes CDR1 KGHDR and CDR2 SFDVKD. CDR3 loop: CATSPEFSTRKTYGYTF. The CDR3 coding sequence is TGTGCCACCAGTCCTGAATTTAGTACCAGAAAGACCTATGGCTACACCTTC.

This clonotype was detected once. A much larger clone lies a single base off, so this may be a read error. The chain has TRBV14 and TRBJ2-7; 11 positions agree with TRBD2. The germline gives CDR1 SGHDN, CDR2 FVKESK. The J segment lost 6 bases and the V segment lost 4 bases, leaving 11 bases of the junction unmatched. The CDR3 length is 16 residues. Here the CDR3 DNA reads TGTGCCAGCAGCCTTCGACTAGCGGGGTCTACCTGCGAGCAGTACTTC. It is translated as CASSLRLAGSTCEQYF.

The genes are TRBV28 and TRBJ2-3; 8 bases agree with TRBD2. Germline V gives CDR1 MDHEN, CDR2 SYDVKM. Unmatched junction bases numbered 4, after V lost 4 bases and J lost 1 base. The CDR3 runs 15 residues. The CDR3 DNA reads TGTGCCAGCAGTTGGGGAGCGGGGGGCACAGATACGCAGTATTTT. It specifies CASSWGAGGTDTQYF.

The rearrangement joins TRBV7-9 to TRBJ1-1; 12 bases agree with TRBD1. The V and J ends lost 5 bases and 0 bases, in that order; junction bases with no gene match: 7. Germline CDR1 is SEHNR and CDR2 is FQNEAQ (reference sequence). This CDR3 is 17 amino acids long. CDR3 coding DNA: TGTGCCAGCAGCCGGGGTGGGACAGGGGGCATGAACACTGAAGCTTTCTTT. Translation: CASSRGGTGGMNTEAFF.

In its sample, this clonotype was seen many times. The chain links TRBV4-3 to TRBJ1-4; D is unclear. V was trimmed by 4 bases and J by 4 bases, leaving 10 bases between them. The CDR3 sequence is 14 residues long. Germline CDR1 reads LGHNA; CDR2 reads YSLEER. Here the CDR3 DNA reads TGCGCCAGCAGCCCCGCTTGGCGTAATGAAAAACTGTTTTTT. Protein sequence: CASSPAWRNEKLFF.

This clonotype was observed many times. The chain employs TRBV7-2 and TRBJ2-7; a possible D gene is TRBD2 (6 bases). CDR1 and CDR2 from the germline V gene are SGHTA and FQGNSA. CDR3 size: 17 residues. Trimming shortened V by 7 bases and J by 2 bases, and 24 bases separated the two germline ends. The CDR3 loop reads CASTFGDAGIIPYEQYF. The CDR3 nucleotides are TGTGCCAGCACCTTTGGGGACGCGGGAATCATTCCCTACGAGCAGTACTTC.

This clonotype was observed at least ten times. The V gene is TRBV7-9, the J gene TRBJ2-2; tentative D call: TRBD1 (6 bases). Germline V CDR1 and CDR2: SEHNR, FQNEAQ (reference sequence). V gave up 5 bases and J gave up 2 bases, with 21 bases separating them. The CDR3 contains 18 residues. The CDR3: CASSLRGTPALNTGELFF. Written as DNA, the CDR3 is TGTGCCAGCAGCCTTAGGGGGACCCCGGCGTTAAACACCGGGGAGCTGTTTTTT.

There are many counts of this clonotype. The rearrangement joins TRBV18 to TRBJ1-2; TRBD1 matches 8 bases. Looked up from germline, CDR1 is KGHSH and CDR2 is LQKENI. The CDR3 spans 14 residues. Losses at the gene ends were 0 bases for V and 8 bases for J; bases not matched to a gene: 5. The CDR3 sequence is CASSPPTGDVGYTF. The CDR3 nucleotides are TGTGCCAGCTCACCACCGACAGGGGATGTAGGCTACACCTTC.

This clonotype was recorded at least ten times. The CDR3 is CASSRTGGATNEKLFF. The DNA of the CDR3 is TGCGCCAGCAGCCGGACAGGGGGGGCAACTAATGAAAAACTGTTTTTT. The V and J genes are TRBV5-1 and TRBJ1-4, with TRBD1 matching 10 bases. CDR3 length equals 16 residues. Germline-derived CDR1 and CDR2 are SGHRS and YFSETQ. Losses at the gene ends were 4 bases for V and 0 bases for J; bases not matched to a gene: 3. Complete variable domain (other parts from reference TRBV5-1 and TRBJ1-4): KAGVTQTPRYLIKTRGQQVTLSCSPISGHRSVSWYQQTPGQGLQFLFEYFSETQRNKGNFPGRFSGRQFSNSRSEMNVSTLELGDSALYLCASSRTGGATNEKLFFGSGTQLSVL.

As to this clonotype: A much larger clone lies one base from this, so it may be a read error. This chain joins TRBV6-1 and TRBJ1-2, with D unresolved. This CDR3 has 17 residues. Germline CDR1 and CDR2: MNHNS and SASEGT. V lost 5 bases and J lost 4, with 23 bases in between. This CDR3 is CASSTAPECRKTYGYTF. CDR3 DNA sequence: TGTGCCAGCAGTACTGCACCGGAATGTAGAAAGACCTATGGCTACACCTTC.

The chain joins TRBV20-1 to TRBJ2-5, with 9 bases aligning to TRBD2. CDR3 length: 18 amino acids. With 2 bases clipped from V and 2 bases from J, the junction kept 15 bases outside the gene matches. Germline CDR1 is DFQATT and CDR2 is SNEGSKA (reference sequence). The CDR3 protein is CSARLNSRCLAGQETQYF. The DNA for the CDR3 is TGCAGTGCTAGACTTAATAGTCGGTGTCTAGCGGGGCAAGAGACCCAGTACTTC.